The next 24 T cell receptor beta chains were all read from a single sample in a study of cytomegalovirus exposure and HLA in healthy donors (dated by TCRdb to about 2017). Library prep was done by the immunoSEQ multiplex PCR assay. For the multiplex PCR, a mixture combining 60 forward primers for TCR Vbeta segments and 13 reverse primers for TCR Jbeta segments was used. TCRdb retrieved this table from immuneACCESS and kept in-frame rearrangements only. Not all clones are present; in checked studies, unresolved V genes account for under half, and no reason is known for the remainder. The sample contains about 190,000 clones, roughly 80% of them found a single time. Around 4% of the sample goes to the ten largest clones. Specimen: PBMCs. These receptors originate from a man in his forties or fifties in good health and CMV-seronegative.

In this sample, this clone turned up once. The V and J genes are TRBV21-1 and TRBJ1-4; TRBD1 is taken as the D call from the table, unchecked against the DNA. TRBV21-1 is a documented pseudogene. The CDR3 length is 12 residues. The CDR3 bases are TGTGCCAGCAGCTCAGGTCGGGAAAAACTGTTTTTT. Protein sequence: CASSSGREKLFF.

CDR3 nucleotide sequence: TGTGCCAGCAGCCTATTACGGGGTGATACGCAGTATTTT. Translating gives CASSLLRGDTQYF. J is TRBJ2-3 and V is TRBV7-2; a weak D match, TRBD2 (5 bases). V shed 5 bases and J shed 6 bases, with 12 bases lying between them. The CDR3 is made up of 13 amino acids. Germline V gene data show CDR1 as SGHTA and CDR2 as FQGNSA.

V and J are TRBV5-4 and TRBJ1-2, with TRBD1 matching 7 bases. The CDR3 is 15 amino acids. V shed 4 bases, J shed 3 bases, and the junction held 9 bases outside the gene matches. Germline lookup yields CDR1 SGHNT and CDR2 YYREEE (reference sequence). The CDR3 region is CASSTGQVKYYGYTF. CDR3 sequence (DNA): TGTGCCAGCAGCACTGGACAGGTCAAGTACTATGGCTACACCTTC.

The CDR3 sequence: CASSVGTGTYEQYF. The CDR3, as DNA: TGTGCCAGCAGCGTAGGGACAGGGACCTACGAGCAGTACTTC. The V call is TRBV9, the J call TRBJ2-5; 8 bases map to TRBD1. The better agreement between TRBJ2-7 and the DNA end casts doubt on the J call. This CDR3 has 14 residues. In germline, CDR1 is SGDLS, CDR2 YYNGEE.

J is TRBJ2-7 and V is TRBV7-8; 9 positions match TRBD1. Germline CDR1 and CDR2: SGHVS and FQNEAQ. The V segment lost 2 bases and the J segment 3 bases; nucleotides outside the gene matches: 5. CDR3 length: 15 residues. This chain's CDR3 is CASSLRLGQGYEQYF. CDR3 nucleotide sequence: TGTGCCAGCAGCTTACGCCTGGGACAGGGCTACGAGCAGTACTTC. The full variable domain, its missing parts supplied by reference TRBV7-8 and TRBJ2-7, is GAGVSQSPRYKVAKRGQDVALRCDPISGHVSLFWYQQALGQGPEFLTYFQNEAQLDKSGLPSDRFFAERPEGSVSTLKIQRTQQEDSAVYLCASSLRLGQGYEQYFGPGTRLTVT.

The CDR3 DNA is TGTGCCAGCAGCTTGGGGGGAATTTACACGGGAGGCTATGGCTACACCTTC. This gives the protein CASSLGGIYTGGYGYTF. V and J are TRBV5-5 and TRBJ1-2, with D hard to call. There are 17 residues in the CDR3. V lost 0 bases to trimming and J lost 4 bases, with 19 bases between them. From germline, CDR1 is SGHKS and CDR2 YYEKEE (reference sequence).

This chain connects TRBV29-1 to TRBJ2-7, with 7 bases fitting TRBD1. Germline trimming cut 6 bases from V and 2 bases from J; bases unmatched to any gene: 4. The germline V gene encodes CDR1 SQVTM and CDR2 ANQGSEA. This CDR3 is 12 amino acids long. The CDR3 sequence: CSVQGSTYEQYF. CDR3 nucleotides: TGCAGCGTACAGGGGAGTACCTACGAGCAGTACTTC.

V usage is TRBV27 and J usage is TRBJ2-1; 8 nucleotides agree with TRBD2. The trim removed 3 bases at V and 8 bases at J, leaving 9 bases unmatched. Germline V CDR1 and CDR2: MNHEY, SMNVEV (reference sequence). The CDR3 spans 15 residues. CDR3: CASSFRGGLDDEQFF. CDR3 nucleotides: TGTGCCAGCAGTTTCCGCGGGGGGCTAGACGATGAGCAGTTCTTC.

The V gene is TRBV27, the J gene TRBJ1-1; 7 bases are shared with TRBD1. Germline V gives CDR1 MNHEY, CDR2 SMNVEV (reference sequence). Germline trimming cut 6 bases from V and 4 bases from J; bases unmatched to any gene: 8. The CDR3 runs 14 residues. The CDR3 DNA is TGTGCCAGCAGCGACAGGGTTGGACGCACTGAAGCTTTCTTT. Its protein product is CASSDRVGRTEAFF.

This chain connects TRBV30 to TRBJ2-5; 9 bases agree with TRBD2. The CDR3 totals 16 residues. Germline V gives CDR1 GTSNPN, CDR2 SVGIG (reference sequence). With V trimmed by 5 bases and J by 5 bases, 15 bases remained unmatched. The CDR3 DNA reads as TGTGCCTGGGGAGCGGCGGGGGGGGCCCGGCAGGAGACCCAGTACTTC. Its translation is CAWGAAGGARQETQYF.

This clone was seen a single time. J is TRBJ2-7 and V is TRBV27, with 7 nucleotides matching TRBD2. V lost 5 bases and J lost 2; bases outside the gene matches: 9. This CDR3 is 15 amino acids long. Per germline, CDR1 MNHEY and CDR2 SMNVEV (reference sequence). DNA for the CDR3: TGTGCCAGCAGTCATACCCTAGCGGTGGCCTACGAGCAGTACTTC. This gives the protein CASSHTLAVAYEQYF.

This clone has just one count. The chain links TRBV10-3 to TRBJ1-1, with TRBD1 matching 7 bases. Trimming cost V 7 bases and J 6 bases; bases outside gene matches: 11. The CDR3 is made up of 14 amino acids. CDR1 ENHRY and CDR2 SYGVKD come from the germline V gene. In DNA form, the CDR3 reads TGTGCCATCACTATGACAGGGAAGGAGGCTGAAGCTTTCTTT. This translates into CAITMTGKEAEAFF.

About this clone: A read error may account for a junction end that differs from germline. V and J are TRBV29-1 and TRBJ2-7; 13 bases match TRBD2. The CDR3 is 13 residues long. The V gene's germline CDR1 is SQVTM and CDR2 ANQGSEA. In nucleotides, the CDR3 is TGCAGCATTGGACTAGCGGGGGCCTACGGGCAGTACTTC. This codes for CSIGLAGAYGQYF.

The CDR3 DNA sequence: TGTGCCAGCAGCTTGGCCGGGACAGAAGAGACCCAGTACTTC. Protein: CASSLAGTEETQYF. The chain recombines TRBV7-8 with TRBJ2-5; 7 bases match TRBD1. Germline assignment: CDR1 SGHVS and CDR2 FQNEAQ. J lost 3 bases, V lost 3 bases, and 4 bases had no gene match. CDR3 size: 14 residues.

The chain couples TRBV19 to TRBJ2-7, with D tentatively TRBD2 (5 bases). Trimming pared 6 bases from V and 3 bases from J, leaving 15 bases between. Germline V lookup: CDR1 LNHDA, CDR2 SQIVND (reference sequence). CDR3 length equals 14 residues. The DNA for the CDR3 is TGTGCCAGTAGAAAACGCGGGCCTAACTACGAGCAGTACTTC. Protein product: CASRKRGPNYEQYF.

Notes on this clone: The junction does not match germline at one end; this may be a read error. V usage is TRBV5-1 and J usage is TRBJ1-1; D call uncertain. Germline values: CDR1 SGHRS, CDR2 YFSETQ. This CDR3 region has 8 residues. DNA of the CDR3: TGTGCCCCCTCGGAAGCTTTCTTT. Amino acids: CAPSEAFF.

This rearrangement joins TRBV7-9 to TRBJ2-5; tentatively, D is TRBD2 (5 bases). The V gene lost 7 bases and the J gene lost 4 bases, with 13 bases spanning the gap. CDR1 and CDR2 (germline): SEHNR, FQNEAQ (reference sequence). The CDR3 is made up of 13 amino acids. The chain's CDR3 is CASKLARGETQYF. Written as DNA, the CDR3 is TGTGCCAGCAAGCTTGCCCGGGGAGAGACCCAGTACTTC. The full variable domain, its missing parts supplied by reference TRBV7-9 and TRBJ2-5, is DTGVSQNPRHKITKRGQNVTFRCDPISEHNRLYWYRQTLGQGPEFLTYFQNEAQLEKSRLLSDRFSAERPKGSFSTLEIQRTEQGDSAMYLCASKLARGETQYFGPGTRLLVL.

The chain joins TRBV29-1 to TRBJ2-3; the match to TRBD2 covers 9 bases. The trim removed 4 bases at V and 1 base at J, leaving 6 bases unmatched. Germline-derived CDR1 and CDR2 are SQVTM and ANQGSEA. This CDR3 region has 15 residues. The DNA for the CDR3 is TGCAGCGTTGGACCCTCTAGCGGGGGCACAGATACGCAGTATTTT. Its translation is CSVGPSSGGTDTQYF.

J is TRBJ2-1 and V is TRBV7-9; TRBD2 matches at 10 bases. The CDR3 totals 16 residues. The J segment lost 6 bases and the V segment lost 5 bases, leaving 10 bases of the junction unmatched. CDR1 and CDR2 from the germline V gene are SEHNR and FQNEAQ (reference sequence). CDR3 sequence reads: CASSRMGTSVPNEQFF. CDR3 in DNA: TGTGCCAGCAGCAGAATGGGGACTAGCGTACCCAATGAGCAGTTCTTC.

The chain carries TRBV7-6 and TRBJ2-5; 7 bases align to TRBD1. J was trimmed by 5 bases and V by 5 bases; bases with no gene match: 8. Germline CDR1 is SGHVS and CDR2 is FNYEAQ. This CDR3 has 14 amino acids. CDR3 sequence (DNA): TGTGCCAGCAGCAGCCACAGGGGTAGGGAGACCCAGTACTTC. It translates to CASSSHRGRETQYF.

Notes on this clone: The junction differs from germline at one of its ends, possibly a read error. CDR3 sequence: CSSSQDRADTQYF. DNA for the CDR3: TGTTCCAGCAGCCAAGACAGGGCGGATACGCAGTATTTT. V is TRBV7-9 and J is TRBJ2-3; 7 nucleotides align to TRBD1. This CDR3 has 13 residues. Germline V gene lookup returns CDR1 SEHNR and CDR2 FQNEAQ (reference sequence).

J is TRBJ1-2 and V is TRBV14; 8 bases match TRBD1. V dropped 1 base and J dropped 7; count of bases not matched to a gene: 5. CDR1 SGHDN and CDR2 FVKESK come from the germline V gene. CDR3 size: 14 residues. The CDR3 DNA is TGTGCCAGCAGCCAAGTTGCAGGGGGCCTTGGCTACACCTTC. This sequence encodes CASSQVAGGLGYTF. Complete variable domain (other parts from reference TRBV14 and TRBJ1-2): EAGVTQFPSHSVIEKGQTVTLRCDPISGHDNLYWYRRVMGKEIKFLLHFVKESKQDESGMPNNRFLAERTGGTYSTLKVQPAELEDSGVYFCASSQVAGGLGYTFGSGTRLTVV.

V is TRBV5-5 and J is TRBJ1-5; a possible D gene is TRBD1 (6 bases). This CDR3 has 14 residues. Trimming removed 4 bases at V and 1 base at J, with 9 bases between. Germline V gene sequence: CDR1 SGHKS, CDR2 YYEKEE (reference sequence). The CDR3 is CASSAGQSNQPQHF. The CDR3 DNA reads TGTGCCAGCAGCGCTGGACAGAGCAATCAGCCCCAGCATTTT.

The gene calls are TRBV10-3 and TRBJ2-5, with 14 bases matching TRBD2. The last part of the DNA fits TRBJ2-7 better; the J call may be wrong. The V gene's germline CDR1 is ENHRY and CDR2 SYGVKD. This CDR3 has 14 residues. CDR3 in DNA: TGTGCCATCCGTAGGACTAGCGGGGGGTTCGAGCAGTACTTC. Translating gives CAIRRTSGGFEQYF.